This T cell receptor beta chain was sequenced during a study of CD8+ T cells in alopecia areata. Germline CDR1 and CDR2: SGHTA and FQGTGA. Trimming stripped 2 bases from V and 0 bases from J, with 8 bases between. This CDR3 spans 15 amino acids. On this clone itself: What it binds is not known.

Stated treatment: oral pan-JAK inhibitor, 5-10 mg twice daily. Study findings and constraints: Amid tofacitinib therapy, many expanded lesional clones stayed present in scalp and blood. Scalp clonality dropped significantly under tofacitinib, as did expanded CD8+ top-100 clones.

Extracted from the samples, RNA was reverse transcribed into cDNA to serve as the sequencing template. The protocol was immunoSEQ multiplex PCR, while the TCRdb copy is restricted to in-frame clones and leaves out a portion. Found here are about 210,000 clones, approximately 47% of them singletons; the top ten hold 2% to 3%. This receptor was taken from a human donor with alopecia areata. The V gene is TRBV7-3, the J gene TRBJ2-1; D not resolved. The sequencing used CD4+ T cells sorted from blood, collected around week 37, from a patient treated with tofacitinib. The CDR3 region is CASSLGLGSYNEQFF. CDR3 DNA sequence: TGTGCCAGCAGCTTAGGCTTAGGCTCCTACAATGAGCAGTTCTTC.